This TCR beta chain was obtained from a study of blood T cell repertoires in COVID-19. Overall study: Samples came from the United States, Italy and Spain, spanning acute and convalescent COVID-19. From T cells, B-cell-depleted T cells, or PBMCs came the material, which was cDNA or gDNA.

Per the authors' pipeline: The assay estimated nucleated cells by amplifying reference gene primers. Using immunoSEQ multiplex PCR, the repertoire was profiled, and TCRdb retains in-frame clones only, with some absent. The DNA gave D and trimming, while V, J and clone size come from that table. The table includes about 170,000 clones, about four fifths detected once. The sample comprised peripheral blood. The sequence derives from a woman older than 75 with acute or convalescent COVID-19.

CDR3 loop: CASSFPGRTEAFF. The CDR3 nucleotides read TGTGCCAGCAGCTTTCCAGGGAGGACTGAAGCTTTCTTT. The chain links TRBV11-2 to TRBJ1-1; D is possibly TRBD1 (5 bases). The CDR3 has 13 amino acids. Trimming took 3 bases from V and 5 from J, leaving 10 bases between them. Germline-derived CDR1 and CDR2 are SGHAT and FQNNGV.